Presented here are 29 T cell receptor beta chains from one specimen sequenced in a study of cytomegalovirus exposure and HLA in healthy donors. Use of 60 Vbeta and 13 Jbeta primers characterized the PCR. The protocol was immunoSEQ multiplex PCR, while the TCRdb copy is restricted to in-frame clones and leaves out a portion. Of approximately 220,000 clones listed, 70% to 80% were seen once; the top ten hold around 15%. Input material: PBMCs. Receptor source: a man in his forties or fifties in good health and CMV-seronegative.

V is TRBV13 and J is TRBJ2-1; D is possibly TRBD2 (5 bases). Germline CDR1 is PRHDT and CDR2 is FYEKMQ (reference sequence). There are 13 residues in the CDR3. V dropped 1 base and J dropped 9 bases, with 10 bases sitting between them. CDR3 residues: CASSLAGIREQFF. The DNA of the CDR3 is TGTGCCAGCAGCTTAGCGGGGATCCGTGAGCAGTTCTTC.

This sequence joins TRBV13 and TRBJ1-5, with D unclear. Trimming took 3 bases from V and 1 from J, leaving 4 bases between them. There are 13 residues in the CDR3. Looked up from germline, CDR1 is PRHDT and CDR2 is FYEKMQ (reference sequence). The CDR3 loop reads CASSLGSNQPQHF. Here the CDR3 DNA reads TGTGCCAGCAGCTTGGGCAGCAATCAGCCCCAGCATTTT. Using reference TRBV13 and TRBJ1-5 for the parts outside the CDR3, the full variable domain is AAGVIQSPRHLIKEKRETATLKCYPIPRHDTVYWYQQGPGQDPQFLISFYEKMQSDKGSIPDRFSAQQFSDYHSELNMSSLELGDSALYFCASSLGSNQPQHFGDGTRLSIL.

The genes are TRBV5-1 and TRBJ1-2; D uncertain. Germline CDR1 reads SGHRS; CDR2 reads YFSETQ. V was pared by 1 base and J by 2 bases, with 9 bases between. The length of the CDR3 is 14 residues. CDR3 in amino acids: CASSLKAGNYGYTF. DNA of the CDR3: TGCGCCAGCAGCTTGAAGGCGGGCAACTATGGCTACACCTTC.

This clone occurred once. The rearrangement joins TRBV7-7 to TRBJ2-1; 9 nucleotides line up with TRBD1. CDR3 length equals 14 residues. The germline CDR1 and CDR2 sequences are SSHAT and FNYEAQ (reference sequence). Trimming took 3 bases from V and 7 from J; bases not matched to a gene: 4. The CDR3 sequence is CASSLGQGGNEQFF. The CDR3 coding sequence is TGTGCCAGCAGCTTGGGACAGGGCGGGAATGAGCAGTTCTTC. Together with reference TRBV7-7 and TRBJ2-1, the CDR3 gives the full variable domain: GAGVSQSPRYKVTKRGQDVTLRCDPISSHATLYWYQQALGQGPEFLTYFNYEAQPDKSGLPSDRFSAERPEGSISTLTIQRTEQRDSAMYRCASSLGQGGNEQFFGPGTRLTVL.

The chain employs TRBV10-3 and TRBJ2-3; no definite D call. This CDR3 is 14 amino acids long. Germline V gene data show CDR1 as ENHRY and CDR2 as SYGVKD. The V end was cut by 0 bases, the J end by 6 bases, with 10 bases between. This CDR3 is CAISESWAVDTQYF. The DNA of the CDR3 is TGTGCCATCAGTGAGTCGTGGGCAGTGGATACGCAGTATTTT.

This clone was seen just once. The CDR3 DNA reads TGTGCCAGCAGCTTAGGGGGGGAGGCGGTCTACAATGAGCAGTTCTTC. Its translation is CASSLGGEAVYNEQFF. The V gene is TRBV11-3, the J gene TRBJ2-1; a possible D gene is TRBD2 (6 bases). Germline-derived CDR1 and CDR2 are SGHNT and YENEEA. This CDR3 spans 16 amino acids. V was shortened by 1 base and J by 3 bases, with 13 bases between the two germline ends.

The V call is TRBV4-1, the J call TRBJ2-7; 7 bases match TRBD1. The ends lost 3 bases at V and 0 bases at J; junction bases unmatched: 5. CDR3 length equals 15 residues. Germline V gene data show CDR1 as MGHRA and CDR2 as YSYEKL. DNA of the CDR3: TGCGCCAGCAGCCAGGACGGGACAGTCTCCTACGAGCAGTACTTC. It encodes CASSQDGTVSYEQYF.

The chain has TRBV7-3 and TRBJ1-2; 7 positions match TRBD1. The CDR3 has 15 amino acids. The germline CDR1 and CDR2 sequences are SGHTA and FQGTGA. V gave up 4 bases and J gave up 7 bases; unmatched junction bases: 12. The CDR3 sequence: CASSSGQVPWGGYTF. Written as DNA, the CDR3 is TGTGCCAGCAGCTCCGGACAGGTCCCATGGGGTGGCTACACCTTC.

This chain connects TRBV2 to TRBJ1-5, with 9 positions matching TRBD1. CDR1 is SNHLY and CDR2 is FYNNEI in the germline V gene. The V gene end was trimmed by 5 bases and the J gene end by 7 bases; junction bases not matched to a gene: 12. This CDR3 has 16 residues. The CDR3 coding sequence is TGTGCCAGCAGTTTCCGACGACAGGGGGGGGAACAGCCCCAGCATTTT. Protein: CASSFRRQGGEQPQHF.

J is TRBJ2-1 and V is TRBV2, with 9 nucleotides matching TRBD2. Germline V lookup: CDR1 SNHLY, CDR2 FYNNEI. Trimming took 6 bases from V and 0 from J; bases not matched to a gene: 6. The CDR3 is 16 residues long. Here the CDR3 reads CASSGRLAASYNEQFF. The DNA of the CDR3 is TGTGCCAGCAGCGGCCGACTAGCGGCCTCCTACAATGAGCAGTTCTTC.

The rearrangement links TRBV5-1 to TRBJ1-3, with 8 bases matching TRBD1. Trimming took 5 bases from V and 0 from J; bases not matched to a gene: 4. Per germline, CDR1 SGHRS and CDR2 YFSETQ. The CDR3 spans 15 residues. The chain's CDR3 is CASRTGTGSGNTIYF. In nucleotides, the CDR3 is TGCGCCAGCAGAACCGGGACAGGCTCTGGAAACACCATATATTTT.

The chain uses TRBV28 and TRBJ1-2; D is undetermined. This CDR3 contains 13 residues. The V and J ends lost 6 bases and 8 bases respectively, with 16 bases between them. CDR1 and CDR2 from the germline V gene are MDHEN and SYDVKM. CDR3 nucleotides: TGTGCCAGCAGCCGTACTAGGGCGCTAGGCTACACCTTC. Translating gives CASSRTRALGYTF.

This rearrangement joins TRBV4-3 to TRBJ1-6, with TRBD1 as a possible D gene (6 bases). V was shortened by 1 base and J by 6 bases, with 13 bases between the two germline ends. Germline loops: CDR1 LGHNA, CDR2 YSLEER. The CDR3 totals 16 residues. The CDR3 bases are TGCGCCAGCAGCCAAGTAACAGGGAGCTTTAATTCACCCCTCCACTTT. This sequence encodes CASSQVTGSFNSPLHF.

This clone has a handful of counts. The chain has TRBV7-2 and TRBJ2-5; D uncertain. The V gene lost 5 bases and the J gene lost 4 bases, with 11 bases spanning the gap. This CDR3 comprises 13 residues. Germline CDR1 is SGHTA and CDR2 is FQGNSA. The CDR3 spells CASSPPGTETQYF. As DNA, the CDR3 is TGTGCCAGCAGCCCCCCGGGTACAGAGACCCAGTACTTC.

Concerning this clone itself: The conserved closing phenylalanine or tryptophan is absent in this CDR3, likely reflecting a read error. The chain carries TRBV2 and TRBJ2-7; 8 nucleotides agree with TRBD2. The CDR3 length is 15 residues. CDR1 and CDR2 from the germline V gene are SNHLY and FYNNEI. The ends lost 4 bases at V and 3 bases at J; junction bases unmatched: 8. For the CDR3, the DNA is TGTGCCAGCAGTGCCCCGGGGGGGGGACGCTACGAGCAGTACCTC. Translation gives CASSAPGGGRYEQYL.

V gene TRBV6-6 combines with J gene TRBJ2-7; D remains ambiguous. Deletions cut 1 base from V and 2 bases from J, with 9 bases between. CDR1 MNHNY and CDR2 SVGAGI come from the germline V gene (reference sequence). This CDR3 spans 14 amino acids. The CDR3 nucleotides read TGTGCCAGCAGTTACTTTGTCGGAGCCTACGAGCAGTACTTC. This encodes CASSYFVGAYEQYF.

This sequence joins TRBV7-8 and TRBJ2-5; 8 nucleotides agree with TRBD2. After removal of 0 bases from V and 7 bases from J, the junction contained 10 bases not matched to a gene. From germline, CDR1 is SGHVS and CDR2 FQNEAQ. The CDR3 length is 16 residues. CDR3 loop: CASSLADGRALGTQYF. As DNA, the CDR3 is TGTGCCAGCAGCTTAGCGGACGGGAGGGCCCTGGGGACCCAGTACTTC.

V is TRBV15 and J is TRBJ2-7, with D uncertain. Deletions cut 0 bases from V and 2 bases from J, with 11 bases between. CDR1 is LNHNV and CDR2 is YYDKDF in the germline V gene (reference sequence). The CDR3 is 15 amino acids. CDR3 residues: CATSRDWSRAYEQYF. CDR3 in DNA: TGTGCCACCAGCAGAGATTGGAGCCGCGCCTACGAGCAGTACTTC.

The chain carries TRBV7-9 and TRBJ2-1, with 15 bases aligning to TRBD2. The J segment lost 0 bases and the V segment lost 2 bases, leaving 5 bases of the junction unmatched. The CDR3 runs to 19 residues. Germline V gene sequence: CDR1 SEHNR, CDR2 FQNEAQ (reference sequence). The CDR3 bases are TGTGCCAGCAGCTTATGGGGGACTAGCGGGGGGAGCTCCTACAATGAGCAGTTCTTC. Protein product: CASSLWGTSGGSSYNEQFF.

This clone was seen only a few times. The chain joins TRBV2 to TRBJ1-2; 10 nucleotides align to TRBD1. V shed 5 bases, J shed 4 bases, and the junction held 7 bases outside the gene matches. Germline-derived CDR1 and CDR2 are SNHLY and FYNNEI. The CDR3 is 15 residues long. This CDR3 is CASSSDRGLIYGYTF. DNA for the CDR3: TGTGCCAGCAGTTCGGACAGGGGGTTAATCTATGGCTACACCTTC.

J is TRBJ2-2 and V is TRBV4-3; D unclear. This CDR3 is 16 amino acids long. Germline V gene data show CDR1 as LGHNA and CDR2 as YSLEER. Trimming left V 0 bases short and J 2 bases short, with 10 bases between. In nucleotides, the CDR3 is TGCGCCAGCAGCCAAGAGGCCAGGCAAAACACCGGGGAGCTGTTTTTT. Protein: CASSQEARQNTGELFF.

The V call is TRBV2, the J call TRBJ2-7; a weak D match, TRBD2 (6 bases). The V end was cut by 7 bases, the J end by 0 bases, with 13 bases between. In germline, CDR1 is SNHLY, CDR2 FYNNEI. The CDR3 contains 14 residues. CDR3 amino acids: CASKRTTSSYEQYF. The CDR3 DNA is TGTGCCAGCAAGAGGACTACAAGCTCCTACGAGCAGTACTTC. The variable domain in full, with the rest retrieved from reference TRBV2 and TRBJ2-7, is EPEVTQTPSHQVTQMGQEVILRCVPISNHLYFYWYRQILGQKVEFLVSFYNNEISEKSEIFDDQFSVERPDGSNFTLKIRSTKLEDSAMYFCASKRTTSSYEQYFGPGTRLTVT.

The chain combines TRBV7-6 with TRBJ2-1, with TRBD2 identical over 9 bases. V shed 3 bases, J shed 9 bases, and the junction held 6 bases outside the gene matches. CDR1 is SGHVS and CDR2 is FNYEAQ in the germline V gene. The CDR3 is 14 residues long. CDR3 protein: CASSFGGGAGEQFF. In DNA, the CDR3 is TGTGCCAGCAGCTTCGGCGGGGGGGCAGGTGAGCAGTTCTTC.

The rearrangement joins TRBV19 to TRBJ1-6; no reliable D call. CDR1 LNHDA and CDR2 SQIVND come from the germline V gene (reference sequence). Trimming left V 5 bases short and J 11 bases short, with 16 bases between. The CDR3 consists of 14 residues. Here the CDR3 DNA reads TGTGCCAGTAGTGCCGGGGAGTTCTATCCACCCCTCCACTTT. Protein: CASSAGEFYPPLHF.

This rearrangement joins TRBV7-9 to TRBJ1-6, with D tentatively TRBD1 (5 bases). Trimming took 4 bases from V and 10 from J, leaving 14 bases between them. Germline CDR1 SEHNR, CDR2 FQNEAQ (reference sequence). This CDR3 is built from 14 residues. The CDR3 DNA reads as TGTGCCAGCAGCTCGGGGGGAGGGCTCTCACCCCTCCACTTT. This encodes CASSSGGGLSPLHF.

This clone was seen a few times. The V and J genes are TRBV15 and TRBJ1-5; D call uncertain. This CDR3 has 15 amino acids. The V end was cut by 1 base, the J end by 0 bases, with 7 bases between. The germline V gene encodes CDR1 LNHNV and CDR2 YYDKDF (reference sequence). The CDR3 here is CATSRARLSNQPQHF. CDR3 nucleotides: TGTGCCACCAGCAGAGCAAGACTTAGCAATCAGCCCCAGCATTTT.

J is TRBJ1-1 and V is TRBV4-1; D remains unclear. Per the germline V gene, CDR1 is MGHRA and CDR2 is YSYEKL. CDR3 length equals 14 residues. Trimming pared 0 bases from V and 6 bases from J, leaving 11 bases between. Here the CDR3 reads CASSQDLGRAEAFF. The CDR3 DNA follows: TGCGCCAGCAGCCAAGATCTGGGCAGAGCTGAAGCTTTCTTT.

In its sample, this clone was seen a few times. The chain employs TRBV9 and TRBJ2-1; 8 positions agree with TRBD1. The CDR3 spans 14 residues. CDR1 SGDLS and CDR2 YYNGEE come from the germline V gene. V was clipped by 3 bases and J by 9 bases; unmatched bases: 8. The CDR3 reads CASSAPTGDGEQFF. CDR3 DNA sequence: TGTGCCAGCAGCGCTCCGACAGGGGATGGTGAGCAGTTCTTC.

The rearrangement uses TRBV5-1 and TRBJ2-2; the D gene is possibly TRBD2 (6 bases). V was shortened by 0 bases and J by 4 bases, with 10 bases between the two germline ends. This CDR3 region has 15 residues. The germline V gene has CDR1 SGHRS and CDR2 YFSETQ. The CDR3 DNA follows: TGCGCCAGCAGCTTGGTGGGGGGAACCACCGGGGAGCTGTTTTTT. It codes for CASSLVGGTTGELFF.